Listed here are 14 T cell receptor beta chains from one sample, sequenced in a study of blood T cell repertoires in COVID-19 (TCRdb year 2020). The library was built by means of the immunoSEQ multiplex PCR assay. TCRdb stores this immuneACCESS table with in-frame sequences only. Part of the clones is absent; in the studies checked, under half of the shortfall reflects unresolved V genes, and no reason is known for the rest. This sample gives nearly 110,000 clones in total; 60% to 85% of them show up just once. The biggest ten clones account for 5% to 8% of the sample. Input material: peripheral blood. The receptors originated from a man older than 75 with COVID-19, enrolled during active disease.

The CDR3 DNA reads as TGTGCCAGTAGTGGACTAGCGCAGTATTTT. Translating it yields CASSGLAQYF. The chain uses TRBV19 and TRBJ2-3, with TRBD2 identical over 7 bases. The CDR3 totals 10 residues. The germline V gene has CDR1 LNHDA and CDR2 SQIVND (reference sequence). V lost 5 bases, J lost 10 bases, and 0 bases stayed unmatched.

The V call is TRBV28, the J call TRBJ1-4, with no clear D. The germline V and J ends were trimmed by 5 bases and 15 bases, with 28 bases remaining between them. The CDR3 spans 16 residues. Per germline, CDR1 MDHEN and CDR2 SYDVKM. The CDR3 sequence is CASSPLDGLALVGVFF. The CDR3 coding sequence is TGTGCCAGCAGTCCCTTGGATGGGCTGGCCCTGGTCGGTGTGTTTTTT. The whole variable domain, filled in from reference TRBV28 and TRBJ1-4, reads DVKVTQSSRYLVKRTGEKVFLECVQDMDHENMFWYRQDPGLGLRLIYFSYDVKMKEKGDIPEGYSVSREKKERFSLILESASTNQTSMYLCASSPLDGLALVGVFFGSGTQLSVL.

The V and J genes are TRBV6-5 and TRBJ1-5, with TRBD1 matching over 7 bases. Germline CDR1 MNHEY, CDR2 SVGAGI. CDR3 length: 15 amino acids. V was pared by 0 bases and J by 4 bases, with 3 bases of the junction left unmatched. DNA for the CDR3: TGTGCCAGCAGTTACTCGAGCAGGGGGAATCAGCCCCAGCATTTT. Its protein is CASSYSSRGNQPQHF.

This clone was seen a handful of times. The V and J genes are TRBV6-2 or TRBV6-3 and TRBJ1-4, with TRBD1 identical over 9 bases. Germline CDR1 and CDR2: MNHEY and SVGEGT. The CDR3 consists of 18 residues. V trimming: 5 bases; J trimming: 8 bases; junction bases outside the gene matches: 18. CDR3 in amino acids: CASSTPGQGNMMGEKLFF. As DNA, the CDR3 is TGTGCCAGCAGTACCCCGGGACAGGGTAACATGATGGGGGAAAAACTGTTTTTT.

About this clone: Sequence at one end of the junction differs from germline and may be a read error. The rearrangement links TRBV5-8 to TRBJ2-1; 10 nucleotides line up with TRBD1. The CDR3 contains 11 residues. Looked up from germline, CDR1 is SGHTS and CDR2 is YDEGEE. The CDR3 here is CASSIRDRGIF. The CDR3 region has the DNA TGTGCCAGCAGCATCCGGGACAGGGGAATCTTC.

This chain links TRBV9 with TRBJ2-7; possible D gene TRBD2, 6 bases. V was pared by 0 bases and J by 2 bases, with 9 bases between. The CDR3 has 14 amino acids. The germline CDR1 and CDR2 sequences are SGDLS and YYNGEE. The CDR3 spells CASSVGGLPYEQYF. Here the CDR3 DNA reads TGTGCCAGCAGCGTAGGGGGACTCCCCTACGAGCAGTACTTC.

The chain uses TRBV19 and TRBJ2-1, with 8 bases fitting TRBD2. This CDR3 is 16 amino acids long. The ends lost 0 bases at V and 4 bases at J; junction bases unmatched: 5. Germline V lookup: CDR1 LNHDA, CDR2 SQIVND (reference sequence). The CDR3 sequence is CASSIEGTRSYNEQFF. CDR3 nucleotides: TGTGCCAGTAGTATAGAAGGGACTAGGTCGTACAATGAGCAGTTCTTC. Full variable domain (outside the CDR3, taken from reference TRBV19 and TRBJ2-1): DGGITQSPKYLFRKEGQNVTLSCEQNLNHDAMYWYRQDPGQGLRLIYYSQIVNDFQKGDIAEGYSVSREKKESFPLTVTSAQKNPTAFYLCASSIEGTRSYNEQFFGPGTRLTVL.

This chain connects TRBV2 to TRBJ1-5; D possibly corresponds to TRBD1 (5 bases). This CDR3 comprises 15 residues. CDR1 and CDR2 (germline): SNHLY, FYNNEI. V was shortened by 6 bases and J by 7 bases, with 19 bases between the two germline ends. The CDR3 is CASRQAGGALQPQHF. The CDR3 bases are TGTGCCAGCAGACAAGCAGGAGGGGCGCTGCAGCCCCAGCATTTT.

This chain joins TRBV7-2 and TRBJ1-6; D remains unclear. CDR1 and CDR2 (germline): SGHTA, FQGNSA. Trimming shortened V by 6 bases and J by 7 bases, and 16 bases separated the two germline ends. This CDR3 is built from 15 residues. CDR3 region: CASSAGLQPNSPLHF. The CDR3 nucleotides read TGTGCCAGCAGTGCAGGATTACAACCGAATTCACCCCTCCACTTT.

The chain combines TRBV6-2 or TRBV6-3 with TRBJ2-7, with 11 bases lining up with TRBD2. J was trimmed by 4 bases and V by 5 bases; bases with no gene match: 7. Germline loops: CDR1 MNHEY, CDR2 SVGEGT. The CDR3 has 15 residues. This CDR3 reads CASSNPLAGGYEQYF. Here the CDR3 DNA reads TGTGCCAGCAGTAATCCTCTAGCGGGAGGATACGAGCAGTACTTC.

A few counts support this clone. The chain uses TRBV7-3 and TRBJ2-1; TRBD2 matches 14 bases. CDR3 length equals 15 residues. Germline V gives CDR1 SGHTA, CDR2 FQGTGA. Trimming at V came to 8 bases and at J to 7 bases, leaving 7 bases not matched to a gene. The CDR3, as DNA: TGTGCCAGCGGAGCCGGGACTAGCGGGAGAAATGAGCAGTTCTTC. Amino acids: CASGAGTSGRNEQFF.

J is TRBJ1-3 and V is TRBV2, with 8 bases matching TRBD1. CDR3 length: 14 residues. Germline V CDR1 and CDR2: SNHLY, FYNNEI. J lost 0 bases, V lost 6 bases, and 1 base had no gene match. Here the CDR3 reads CASSGQGSGNTIYF. The DNA for the CDR3 is TGTGCCAGCAGCGGACAGGGCTCTGGAAACACCATATATTTT. Combining the CDR3 with reference TRBV2 and TRBJ1-3 gives the whole variable domain EPEVTQTPSHQVTQMGQEVILRCVPISNHLYFYWYRQILGQKVEFLVSFYNNEISEKSEIFDDQFSVERPDGSNFTLKIRSTKLEDSAMYFCASSGQGSGNTIYFGEGSWLTVV.

The V and J genes are TRBV28 and TRBJ1-6; D remains unclear. CDR3 size: 16 residues. V was shortened by 6 bases and J by 5 bases, with 17 bases between the two germline ends. CDR1 and CDR2 (germline): MDHEN, SYDVKM. Here the CDR3 DNA reads TGTGCCAGCAGACCCAAAATTGGAGGGAATAATTCACCCCTCCACTTT. Translating gives CASRPKIGGNNSPLHF.

This rearrangement joins TRBV19 to TRBJ1-1; TRBD1 agrees at 9 bases. J was trimmed by 0 bases and V by 5 bases; bases with no gene match: 4. CDR1 is LNHDA, CDR2 SQIVND, per germline (reference sequence). The CDR3 extends over 15 amino acids. The CDR3 DNA follows: TGTGCCAGTAGTCCCCGACAGGGGGTGAACACTGAAGCTTTCTTT. Its translation: CASSPRQGVNTEAFF.